Below, one T cell receptor beta chain is given with its context. Its specific antigen is unknown. No much larger clone exists at a distance of one base, and base qualities are not known. Interpreted using the paper, the treatment or condition label stands for: live attenuated yellow fever vaccine strain. PBMCs were isolated from peripheral blood using a standard Ficoll-Paque protocol. CD4 and CD8 T-cell fractions were isolated with Dynabeads CD4 and CD8 positive selection kits. TriZol was used to extract RNA from bulk PBMCs, CD4 and CD8 fractions, and dextramer-positive and dextramer-negative fractions. Synthesis of TCR cDNA relied on 5'RACE template switching, a step that introduced a universal primer site along with unique molecular identifiers. cDNA synthesis was primed from both the TCR alpha and TCR beta constant segments. Library amplification involved two PCR steps, and the second step added sample barcodes and sequencing adapters. Libraries were sequenced on Illumina HiSeq 2500 (2x100 bp) or NovaSeq (2x150 bp). Per the source publication's procedure: MIGEC was used to demultiplex reads and collapse the reads into UMI consensus sequences, and MiXCR was used for V(D)J alignment. Vaccine-responding clonotypes were identified with edgeR using replicate PBMC samples, with FDR below 0.01 and a log2 fold change above 5 up to day 15 being required. CD4 or CD8 identity was assigned to each bulk clonotype according to whether the clonotype was present at higher abundance in the sequenced CD4 repertoire or the sequenced CD8 repertoire. TCRdb reprocessed the public reads (quality trimming at Q25 with fastp, clone calling with MiXCR) and kept in-frame beta chains. Rows matching on CDR3 protein sequence are summarized as one entry with the most common DNA and genes. TCRdb's processing, not the authors' own work, is the source of the V and J calls. This sample holds around 180,000 distinct CDR3 sequences; about 6% were observed only once. The top ten clonotypes cover less than 3% of the sample.

CDR1 and CDR2 are read off the germline V gene as SGHTA and FQGNSA. The CDR3 contains 14 residues, cysteine and phenylalanine counted. Only the CDR3 portion is preserved as DNA: 42 bases, with reading frame beginning at the first base. Deletion took 4 bases off V and 4 bases off J, with a span of 10 bases between the germline ends. This sample is drawn from a study of T cells after yellow fever vaccination (dated by TCRdb to between 2018 and 2021). With regard to the full study: The SMART-Seq v4 Ultra Low Input RNA kit was used to prepare libraries from fractions with low cell numbers. Blood was collected at multiple timepoints before and after primary and secondary immunization, and bulk PBMC replicates and cell subsets were isolated. Two healthy male donors, one aged 18 to 29 and one aged 30 to 40 years, made up the cohort. To follow T-cell clones before and after both primary and booster YFV17D yellow fever vaccination, bulk TCR alpha and beta repertoires underwent longitudinal sequencing. General study outcomes and caveats: The secondary T-cell response was weaker than the primary response but faster, peaking on day 5 instead of day 15. Because abundant contaminating clonotypes from the bulk population could be contained in FACS-sorted repertoires, computational filtering was required. Most clones expanded after primary vaccination (96% of CD4 and approximately 86% of CD8) were re-detected after the booster, suggesting that broad memory maintenance occurred. Because the study included only a couple of donors, the extent to which the findings can be generalized is limited. A small share of clonotypes was detected in both CD4 and CD8 compartments, with the overlap likely arising from convergent recombination.

The rearrangement joined TRBV7-2 to TRBJ2-2, with TRBD1 as a weak D call on 6 bases. The source material was CD4+ T cells sorted from PBMCs, sampled on the day of the first yellow fever vaccination. This TCR derives from a man aged 18 to 29 who received the YFV17D yellow fever vaccine. This receptor has the CDR3 CASSSGQPTGELFF. The nucleotide sequence is TGTGCCAGCAGCTCCGGACAGCCCACCGGGGAGCTGTTTTTT.